Listed here are 17 T cell receptor beta chains from one sample, sequenced in a study of Graves' ophthalmopathy and Graves' hyperthyroidism. The TCR beta CDR3 regions underwent amplification from RNA transcripts. HTBI primers were employed in first-round RT-PCR, then a second-round multiplex PCR followed. TCRdb re-derived calls from the multiplex PCR reads in MiXCR, one entry per CDR3 protein. The sample has over 500,000 distinct CDR3 sequences, approximately 22% seen once. The sample consisted of peripheral blood. The receptors stem from a woman aged 18-30 years with stable Graves' hyperthyroidism. Some clones in this sample may be carry-over from other donors' samples.

This clonotype has only a few counts. The chain has TRBV12-3 or TRBV12-4 and TRBJ1-1, with TRBD1 matching 7 bases. This CDR3 comprises 14 residues. With V trimmed by 5 bases and J by 4 bases, 7 bases remained unmatched. The CDR3 reads CASSLQGTVTEAFF. The CDR3 nucleotides are TGTGCCAGCAGTCTGCAGGGGACAGTCACTGAAGCTTTCTTT.

This clonotype came up many times. A junction boundary mismatches the germline segment, possibly from a read error. The chain carries TRBV20-1 and TRBJ2-7, with 9 bases identical to TRBD1. The CDR3 extends over 15 amino acids. Germline V gene sequence: CDR1 DFQATT, CDR2 SNEGSKA (reference sequence). Written as DNA, the CDR3 is TGCAGTGCAAGAGGGGGGGACAGGGTGAACCACGAGCAGTACTTC. This encodes CSARGGDRVNHEQYF.

This clonotype showed up just a few times. The chain has TRBV11-1 and TRBJ1-5; 7 positions match TRBD1. CDR1 and CDR2 (germline): SGHAT, FQDESV (reference sequence). The CDR3 length is 17 residues. V lost 1 base and J lost 5; bases outside the gene matches: 11. The CDR3 DNA reads TGTGCCAGCAGCTTAGGGGGCGTACAGGGGCGGGATCAGCCCCAGCATTTT. It is translated as CASSLGGVQGRDQPQHF. Variable domain in full (rest from reference TRBV11-1 and TRBJ1-5): EAEVAQSPRYKITEKSQAVAFWCDPISGHATLYWYRQILGQGPELLVQFQDESVVDDSQLPKDRFSAERLKGVDSTLKIQPAELGDSAMYLCASSLGGVQGRDQPQHFGDGTRLSIL.

This rearrangement joins TRBV4-3 to TRBJ2-7; tentatively, D is TRBD1 (5 bases). With 0 bases removed from V and 7 bases from J, the gap between germline ends came to 16 bases. The germline V gene has CDR1 LGHNA and CDR2 YSLEER. The CDR3 sequence is 15 residues long. CDR3 in DNA: TGCGCCAGCAGCCAAGACCCAGACGAGGCAGGGGAGCAGTACTTC. It encodes CASSQDPDEAGEQYF.

This clonotype was detected ten times or more. This chain connects TRBV10-3 to TRBJ1-3, with D perhaps matching TRBD1 (5 bases). CDR1 and CDR2 from the germline V gene are ENHRY and SYGVKD. The CDR3 extends over 15 amino acids. V was cut by 10 bases and J by 0 bases, with 16 bases left in between. This CDR3 reads CATRDLSFSGNTIYF. The CDR3 nucleotides read TGTGCCACCCGGGACCTCTCCTTCTCTGGAAACACCATATATTTT.

This clonotype was detected only a few times. Just one base apart from a much larger clone, this may be a read error. J is TRBJ1-6 and V is TRBV6-5, with TRBD1 matching 9 bases. The germline V gene has CDR1 MNHEY and CDR2 SVGAGI. The CDR3 is 13 amino acids. The CDR3 sequence is CASKGTGNSPFHF. The CDR3 region has the DNA TGTGCCAGCAAAGGGACAGGGAATTCACCCTTCCACTTT.

This chain links TRBV6-1 with TRBJ1-6, with D unclear. CDR1 is MNHNS and CDR2 is SASEGT in the germline V gene. The CDR3 loop spans 15 amino acids. V lost 1 base to trimming and J lost 7 bases, with 11 bases between them. CDR3 in amino acids: CASSEVRGTNSPLHF. The CDR3 nucleotides read TGTGCCAGCAGTGAAGTGAGAGGTACCAATTCACCCCTCCACTTT.

This clonotype showed up just a few times. The V and J genes are TRBV28 and TRBJ2-5, with 11 bases matching TRBD2. Per germline, CDR1 MDHEN and CDR2 SYDVKM. V was clipped by 5 bases and J by 5 bases; unmatched bases: 7. The CDR3 is made up of 15 amino acids. The chain's CDR3 is CASSPNSSGRETQYF. The CDR3 DNA sequence: TGTGCCAGCAGTCCCAATTCTAGCGGGAGGGAGACCCAGTACTTC.

This chain uses TRBV28 with TRBJ2-7, with 9 nucleotides matching TRBD1. Germline-derived CDR1 and CDR2 are MDHEN and SYDVKM. V gave up 5 bases and J gave up 4 bases; unmatched junction bases: 12. The CDR3 contains 16 residues. The CDR3 protein is CASSELPGQGEYEQYF. DNA for the CDR3: TGTGCCAGCAGTGAATTACCGGGACAGGGTGAATACGAGCAGTACTTC.

The gene calls are TRBV28 and TRBJ2-7, with a weak D call TRBD2 (7 bases). The CDR3 has 14 residues. CDR1 and CDR2 (germline): MDHEN, SYDVKM. The V end was cut by 4 bases, the J end by 5 bases, with 15 bases between. The CDR3 region has the DNA TGTGCCAGCAGTTCGGGGGGCGCCCTGGACGAGCAGTACTTC. This encodes CASSSGGALDEQYF.

This clonotype was counted many times. The J gene is TRBJ1-1, the V gene TRBV19; no clear D gene. Trimming shortened V by 3 bases and J by 4 bases, and 9 bases separated the two germline ends. The CDR3 has 13 amino acids. CDR1 and CDR2 from the germline V gene are LNHDA and SQIVND (reference sequence). Written as DNA, the CDR3 is TGTGCCAGTAGTATGCTGGGAATCACTGAAGCTTTCTTT. This sequence encodes CASSMLGITEAFF.

This clonotype occurred many times. The chain is built from TRBV15 and TRBJ1-5; no firm D call. With 8 bases removed from V and 6 bases from J, the gap between germline ends came to 14 bases. Germline assignment: CDR1 LNHNV and CDR2 YYDKDF (reference sequence). The CDR3 runs to 13 residues. This chain's CDR3 is CATGTGVTQPQHF. As DNA, the CDR3 is TGTGCCACCGGTACCGGGGTCACTCAGCCCCAGCATTTT.

The V and J genes are TRBV12-3 or TRBV12-4 and TRBJ2-5; D is ambiguous. CDR3 length equals 13 residues. V was shortened by 3 bases and J by 7 bases, with 12 bases between the two germline ends. CDR3 loop: CASSFRRERTQYF. DNA of the CDR3: TGTGCCAGCAGTTTCCGTCGTGAGCGGACCCAGTACTTC.

The chain is built from TRBV30 and TRBJ1-5, with D perhaps TRBD1 (6 bases). Trimming cost V 3 bases and J 5 bases, with 20 bases left between them. This CDR3 spans 16 amino acids. CDR1 is GTSNPN and CDR2 is SVGIG in the germline V gene (reference sequence). This CDR3 reads CAWSLKVRDKYQPQHF. The CDR3 DNA follows: TGTGCCTGGAGCCTCAAAGTCCGGGACAAGTATCAGCCCCAGCATTTT. The entire variable domain, with the rest obtained from reference TRBV30 and TRBJ1-5, is as follows: SQTIHQWPATLVQPVGSPLSLECTVEGTSNPNLYWYRQAAGRGLQLLFYSVGIGQISSEVPQNLSASRPQDRQFILSSKKLLLSDSGFYLCAWSLKVRDKYQPQHFGDGTRLSIL.

This clonotype was found many times. The chain joins TRBV6-5 to TRBJ2-2; the D gene is possibly TRBD2 (6 bases). Germline assignment: CDR1 MNHEY and CDR2 SVGAGI. V lost 6 bases and J lost 0, with 14 bases in between. The CDR3 loop spans 16 amino acids. The CDR3 bases are TGTGCCAGCAGCTTGACTAGGAGGCCGAACACCGGGGAGCTGTTTTTT. This codes for CASSLTRRPNTGELFF.

This sequence joins TRBV6-5 and TRBJ1-2; no firm D call. The germline CDR1 and CDR2 sequences are MNHEY and SVGAGI. This CDR3 is built from 14 residues. Trimming took off 4 bases at V and 4 bases at J, with 13 bases between the two ends. The DNA for the CDR3 is TGTGCCAGCAGTTTTGGGAGGTTTAGCTATGGCTACACCTTC. Amino acids: CASSFGRFSYGYTF.

This clonotype was observed a few times. This rearrangement joins TRBV12-3 or TRBV12-4 to TRBJ1-6; 8 bases line up with TRBD1. CDR3 length equals 15 residues. J lost 5 bases, V lost 7 bases, and 7 bases had no gene match. This CDR3 is CASTETGEHNSPLHF. DNA of the CDR3: TGTGCCAGCACCGAGACAGGGGAGCATAATTCACCCCTCCACTTT.